Below are 32 T cell receptor beta chains sequenced from a single sample in a study of regulatory dendritic cells for organ transplantation. Clones were read by immunoSEQ multiplex PCR, and TCRdb kept only the in-frame ones, dropping some. The table lists 30,000 to 40,000 clones, 85% to 90% of them singletons. Sequences were obtained from naive CD4+ T cells from blood. Subset reported: CD45RA+ naive T cells. The receptors were gathered from a human donor in good health.

This clone has a single count. This rearrangement joins TRBV5-1 to TRBJ2-1; D possibly corresponds to TRBD1 (6 bases). V was clipped by 9 bases and J by 6 bases, with 22 bases between them. CDR1 is SGHRS, CDR2 YFSETQ, per germline. The CDR3 is 15 residues long. The CDR3 nucleotides read TGCGCCAACCCACCGGGACACCGCGGCATCAATGAGCAGTTCTTC. It yields the protein CANPPGHRGINEQFF.

The rearrangement links TRBV18 to TRBJ2-3; possible D gene TRBD2, 6 bases. The CDR3 runs 17 residues. CDR1 and CDR2 (germline): KGHSH, LQKENI. V was shortened by 0 bases and J by 4 bases, with 17 bases between the two germline ends. In nucleotides, the CDR3 is TGTGCCAGCTCACCACCTCGTACGGGGGAATTTGCAGATACGCAGTATTTT. Its protein product is CASSPPRTGEFADTQYF.

This chain connects TRBV27 to TRBJ1-3; TRBD1 might be the D (6 bases). V gave up 3 bases and J gave up 4 bases, with 22 bases separating them. Germline loops: CDR1 MNHEY, CDR2 SMNVEV (reference sequence). This CDR3 comprises 18 residues. The CDR3 DNA is TGTGCCAGCAGTTTTAATCCAGGGGCCTTGAGTCGCGGAAACACCATATATTTT. Translating it yields CASSFNPGALSRGNTIYF.

A word on this clone: No conserved phenylalanine or tryptophan ends this CDR3, so it is likely a read error. The genes are TRBV6-1 and TRBJ2-4; D is undetermined. Germline CDR1 and CDR2: MNHNS and SASEGT. The CDR3 length is 13 residues. With 1 base removed from V and 3 bases from J, the gap between germline ends came to 4 bases. The CDR3 nucleotides are TGTGCCAGCAGTGAAGGGAGCAAAAACATTCAGTACCTC. It is translated as CASSEGSKNIQYL.

The V call is TRBV27, the J call TRBJ1-2, with 8 positions matching TRBD1. The CDR3 consists of 14 residues. J gave up 6 bases and V 6 bases, and 9 bases lay outside the gene matches. From germline, CDR1 is MNHEY and CDR2 SMNVEV (reference sequence). In nucleotides, the CDR3 is TGTGCCAGCAGATCTGACCGGACAGGGAATGGCTACACCTTC. This codes for CASRSDRTGNGYTF.

The V and J genes are TRBV11-1 and TRBJ1-1, with D hard to call. Germline values: CDR1 SGHAT, CDR2 FQDESV (reference sequence). The CDR3 spans 15 residues. Deletions cut 3 bases from V and 0 bases from J, with 11 bases between. CDR3 in amino acids: CASSFDRYVNTEAFF. Here the CDR3 DNA reads TGTGCCAGCAGCTTCGACCGGTATGTGAACACTGAAGCTTTCTTT.

There are a few counts of this clone. The V call is TRBV6-5, the J call TRBJ1-3, with TRBD1 matching 9 bases. Per the germline V gene, CDR1 is MNHEY and CDR2 is SVGAGI. Losses at the gene ends were 6 bases for V and 2 bases for J; bases not matched to a gene: 5. The CDR3 covers 15 residues. The CDR3 DNA is TGTGCCAGCAGCCGCACAGGGGGCGCTGGAAACACCATATATTTT. This sequence encodes CASSRTGGAGNTIYF.

In its sample, this clone was seen a few times. V is TRBV6-4 and J is TRBJ1-2, with TRBD1 as a possible D gene (6 bases). From germline, CDR1 is MRHNA and CDR2 SNTAGT. Trimming stripped 6 bases from V and 6 bases from J, with 11 bases between. The CDR3 covers 12 residues. The CDR3 DNA reads as TGTGCCAGCAGATCAACAGGGAATGGCTACACCTTC. This codes for CASRSTGNGYTF.

The chain couples TRBV18 to TRBJ2-1; 9 positions match TRBD1. The CDR3 has 19 residues. Germline V lookup: CDR1 KGHSH, CDR2 LQKENI. Trimming at V came to 1 base and at J to 7 bases, leaving 17 bases not matched to a gene. In nucleotides, the CDR3 is TGTGCCAGCTCACCACGGGCTCCCGGGACAGGGATTTACTTGAATGAGCAGTTCTTC. It encodes CASSPRAPGTGIYLNEQFF.

J is TRBJ2-5 and V is TRBV5-1; D ambiguous. Trimming took off 1 base at V and 3 bases at J, with 7 bases between the two ends. Germline V lookup: CDR1 SGHRS, CDR2 YFSETQ. CDR3 length equals 13 residues. CDR3 in DNA: TGCGCCAGCAGCTTGATTCCGAAAGAGACCCAGTACTTC. Translated, it gives CASSLIPKETQYF.

The rearrangement joins TRBV18 to TRBJ2-2, with 14 positions matching TRBD2. The CDR3 loop spans 17 amino acids. The ends lost 3 bases at V and 6 bases at J; junction bases unmatched: 6. Germline CDR1 reads KGHSH; CDR2 reads LQKENI. The CDR3 nucleotides read TGTGCCAGCTCACCTCAGGGACTAGCGGGAGTTGCCGGGGAGCTGTTTTTT. It codes for CASSPQGLAGVAGELFF. Full variable domain (rest looked up from reference TRBV18 and TRBJ2-2): NAGVMQNPRHLVRRRGQEARLRCSPMKGHSHVYWYRQLPEEGLKFMVYLQKENIIDESGMPKERFSAEFPKEGPSILRIQQVVRGDSAAYFCASSPQGLAGVAGELFFGEGSRLTVL.

J is TRBJ2-2 and V is TRBV27; unclear D gene. The CDR3 is 14 amino acids. Germline loops: CDR1 MNHEY, CDR2 SMNVEV (reference sequence). Trimming removed 3 bases at V and 3 bases at J, with 8 bases between. The CDR3 region is CASSFIDYTGELFF. Written as DNA, the CDR3 is TGTGCCAGCAGTTTCATCGACTACACCGGGGAGCTGTTTTTT.

This chain connects TRBV7-9 to TRBJ1-3; 9 bases match TRBD1. Trimming at V came to 5 bases and at J to 2 bases, leaving 4 bases not matched to a gene. The CDR3 spans 15 residues. Per the germline V gene, CDR1 is SEHNR and CDR2 is FQNEAQ (reference sequence). CDR3 DNA sequence: TGTGCCAGCAGCATGGGGGACAGGGCTGGAAACACCATATATTTT. Its translation is CASSMGDRAGNTIYF.

In regard to this clone: Sequence at one end of the junction differs from germline and may be a read error. The chain links TRBV13 to TRBJ1-5, with unresolved D. This CDR3 has 15 residues. CDR1 and CDR2 (germline): PRHDT, FYEKMQ (reference sequence). The CDR3 DNA reads TGTGCCAGCAGCATAGGAGGGCGGCTCAATCAGCCCCAGCATTTT. This sequence encodes CASSIGGRLNQPQHF.

The rearrangement uses TRBV10-3 and TRBJ1-1, with D maybe TRBD1 (6 bases). Germline V CDR1 and CDR2: ENHRY, SYGVKD. V shed 6 bases and J shed 1 base, with 15 bases lying between them. The CDR3 contains 15 residues. The CDR3: CAISGGGRRNTEAFF. The CDR3 DNA is TGTGCCATCAGCGGTGGGGGCCGAAGGAACACTGAAGCTTTCTTT.

V gene TRBV28 combines with J gene TRBJ1-2; D remains unclear. CDR3 length: 13 amino acids. Germline lookup yields CDR1 MDHEN and CDR2 SYDVKM. V lost 6 bases and J 8 bases, leaving 16 bases between the germline ends. CDR3 sequence reads: CASSPPQFRGYTF. The CDR3, as DNA: TGTGCCAGCAGCCCCCCGCAGTTTAGGGGCTACACCTTC.

The J gene is TRBJ1-3, the V gene TRBV6-6; a weak D match, TRBD1 (6 bases). Germline values: CDR1 MNHNY, CDR2 SVGAGI (reference sequence). The V and J ends lost 1 base and 3 bases respectively, with 10 bases between them. The CDR3 consists of 15 residues. The CDR3 spells CASSYLRDIGNTIYF. Written as DNA, the CDR3 is TGTGCCAGCAGTTACTTACGGGACATTGGAAACACCATATATTTT.

The genes are TRBV10-3 and TRBJ2-1; 9 positions agree with TRBD2. The CDR3 totals 16 residues. Trimming cost V 6 bases and J 7 bases; bases outside gene matches: 13. From germline, CDR1 is ENHRY and CDR2 SYGVKD. The CDR3 coding sequence is TGTGCCATCAGCGCCGGGTTGCGGGAGGGCGCGAATGAGCAGTTCTTC. Protein: CAISAGLREGANEQFF.

V is TRBV6-6 and J is TRBJ1-3; no clear D. This CDR3 comprises 14 residues. CDR1 and CDR2 (germline): MNHNY, SVGAGI (reference sequence). V lost 0 bases and J lost 4, with 7 bases in between. CDR3 loop: CASSYSAAGNTIYF. CDR3 coding DNA: TGTGCCAGCAGTTACTCGGCTGCCGGAAACACCATATATTTT.

The chain recombines TRBV7-6 with TRBJ1-3; D unresolved. Germline V gives CDR1 SGHVS, CDR2 FNYEAQ. V lost 1 base and J 3 bases, leaving 7 bases between the germline ends. This CDR3 is 14 amino acids long. CDR3 protein: CASSLGGGGNTIYF. The DNA of the CDR3 is TGTGCCAGCAGCTTAGGGGGAGGTGGAAACACCATATATTTT.

The V call is TRBV4-3, the J call TRBJ2-2; no clear D gene. The V end was cut by 1 base, the J end by 3 bases, with 9 bases between. Per the germline V gene, CDR1 is LGHNA and CDR2 is YSLEER. CDR3 size: 15 residues. CDR3 region: CASSQVTGYTGELFF. The CDR3 DNA follows: TGCGCCAGCAGCCAAGTTACGGGTTACACCGGGGAGCTGTTTTTT.

Only one count was recorded for this clone. The V gene is TRBV19, the J gene TRBJ2-3; TRBD2 is a possible D gene (5 bases). V was cut by 3 bases and J by 6 bases, with 16 bases left in between. The CDR3 is 15 residues long. Germline CDR1 is LNHDA and CDR2 is SQIVND (reference sequence). CDR3 amino acids: CASSIGEPKVDTQYF. CDR3 nucleotides: TGTGCCAGTAGTATCGGGGAGCCCAAAGTCGATACGCAGTATTTT. Variable domain in full (rest from reference TRBV19 and TRBJ2-3): DGGITQSPKYLFRKEGQNVTLSCEQNLNHDAMYWYRQDPGQGLRLIYYSQIVNDFQKGDIAEGYSVSREKKESFPLTVTSAQKNPTAFYLCASSIGEPKVDTQYFGPGTRLTVL.

The V gene is TRBV28, the J gene TRBJ1-4; the D gene is possibly TRBD1 (6 bases). Germline V gives CDR1 MDHEN, CDR2 SYDVKM. CDR3 length equals 14 residues. V lost 7 bases to trimming and J lost 11 bases, with 20 bases between them. Here the CDR3 reads CASNPTGALQKLFF. CDR3 sequence (DNA): TGTGCCAGCAACCCGACAGGCGCCCTCCAGAAACTGTTTTTT.

The V and J genes are TRBV27 and TRBJ2-7; D might be TRBD2 (5 bases). This CDR3 contains 13 residues. Between the trimmed V and J ends, which lost 4 bases and 6 bases, there was a span of 13 bases. CDR1 and CDR2 (germline): MNHEY, SMNVEV (reference sequence). CDR3 sequence reads: CASSYTPAGEQYF. Here the CDR3 DNA reads TGTGCCAGCAGTTATACCCCTGCGGGCGAGCAGTACTTC.

V gene TRBV9 combines with J gene TRBJ1-5; possible D gene TRBD1, 6 bases. V was trimmed by 1 base and J by 6 bases, leaving 8 bases between them. The CDR3 sequence is 13 residues long. Germline V gene data show CDR1 as SGDLS and CDR2 as YYNGEE. CDR3 nucleotide sequence: TGTGCCAGCAGCGTAACAGGGAGTCAGCCCCAGCATTTT. This encodes CASSVTGSQPQHF.

This clone was recorded once. In DNA form, the CDR3 reads TGTGCCAGCAGCGTAGTAGGGGGATGGAGACAGGGTGTTCTCGAGCAGTACTTC. Encoded protein: CASSVVGGWRQGVLEQYF. This chain connects TRBV9 to TRBJ2-7, with TRBD1 identical over 7 bases. Per germline, CDR1 SGDLS and CDR2 YYNGEE. The CDR3 contains 18 residues. After removal of 0 bases from V and 6 bases from J, the junction contained 18 bases not matched to a gene.

This clone has only one observation. CDR3: CASNGMGGNSPLHF. DNA for the CDR3: TGTGCCAGCAACGGCATGGGGGGTAATTCACCCCTCCACTTT. J is TRBJ1-6 and V is TRBV6-5; possibly TRBD1 for D (5 bases). The CDR3 is made up of 14 amino acids. Germline-derived CDR1 and CDR2 are MNHEY and SVGAGI. V shed 7 bases and J shed 6 bases, with 13 bases lying between them.

This sequence joins TRBV4-1 and TRBJ2-5, with D possibly being TRBD1 or TRBD2 (5 bases each). Germline values: CDR1 MGHRA, CDR2 YSYEKL. Trimming stripped 1 base from V and 1 base from J, with 19 bases between. The CDR3 totals 18 residues. CDR3 DNA sequence: TGCGCCAGCAGCCAAGGACCTGGCCGGGGCCTAACCCAAGAGACCCAGTACTTC. It yields the protein CASSQGPGRGLTQETQYF.

CDR3 nucleotide sequence: TGTGCCAGCAGTGAGGGACTAGCCAATGAGCAGTTCTTC. This gives the protein CASSEGLANEQFF. This chain joins TRBV2 and TRBJ2-1, with 9 bases matching TRBD2. V was clipped by 3 bases and J by 6 bases; unmatched bases: 0. CDR1 is SNHLY, CDR2 FYNNEI, per germline. The CDR3 is made up of 13 amino acids.

V gene TRBV10-3 combines with J gene TRBJ2-1; 9 bases match TRBD2. J gave up 8 bases and V 6 bases, and 11 bases lay outside the gene matches. Germline V gene data show CDR1 as ENHRY and CDR2 as SYGVKD. The CDR3 runs 15 residues. CDR3: CAIRGTSKASDEQFF. The CDR3 coding sequence is TGTGCCATCAGGGGGACTAGCAAGGCGTCGGATGAGCAGTTCTTC.

The chain joins TRBV10-1 to TRBJ1-1; the match to TRBD1 covers 8 bases. The germline CDR1 and CDR2 sequences are WNHNN and SYGVQD (reference sequence). Trimming took 11 bases from V and 1 from J; bases not matched to a gene: 6. The CDR3 is 13 residues long. The CDR3 here is CARTGTGNTEAFF. The CDR3 DNA sequence: TGCGCCCGGACCGGGACAGGGAACACTGAAGCTTTCTTT.

This clone occurred once. V is TRBV5-4 and J is TRBJ2-7, with TRBD2 matching 9 bases. This CDR3 is built from 17 residues. The ends lost 1 base at V and 6 bases at J; junction bases unmatched: 14. Germline CDR1 is SGHNT and CDR2 is YYREEE (reference sequence). In DNA form, the CDR3 reads TGTGCCAGCAGCTTGAAAGGTTGGTCTAGCGGGGTCGTCGAGCAGTACTTC. Protein: CASSLKGWSSGVVEQYF.